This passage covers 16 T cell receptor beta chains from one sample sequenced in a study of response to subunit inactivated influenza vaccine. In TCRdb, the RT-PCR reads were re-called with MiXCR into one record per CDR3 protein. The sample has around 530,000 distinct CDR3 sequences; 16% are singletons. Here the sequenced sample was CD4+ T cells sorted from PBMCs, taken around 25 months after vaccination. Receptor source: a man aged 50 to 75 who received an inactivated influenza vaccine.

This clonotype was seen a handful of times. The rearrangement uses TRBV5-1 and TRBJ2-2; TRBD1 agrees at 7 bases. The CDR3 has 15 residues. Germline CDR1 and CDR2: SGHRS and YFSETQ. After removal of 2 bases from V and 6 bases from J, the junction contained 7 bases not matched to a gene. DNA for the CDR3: TGCGCCAGCAGCTTCGACAGGGTTGGGGCCGGGGAGCTGTTTTTT. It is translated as CASSFDRVGAGELFF. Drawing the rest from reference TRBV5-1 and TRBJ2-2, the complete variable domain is KAGVTQTPRYLIKTRGQQVTLSCSPISGHRSVSWYQQTPGQGLQFLFEYFSETQRNKGNFPGRFSGRQFSNSRSEMNVSTLELGDSALYLCASSFDRVGAGELFFGEGSRLTVL.

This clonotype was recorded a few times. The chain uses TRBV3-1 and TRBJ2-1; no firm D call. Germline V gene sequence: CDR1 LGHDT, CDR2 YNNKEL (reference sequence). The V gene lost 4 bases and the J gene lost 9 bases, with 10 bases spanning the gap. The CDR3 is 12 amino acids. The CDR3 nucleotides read TGTGCCAGCAGCCTTCGGAAAGGTGAGCAGTTCTTC. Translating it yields CASSLRKGEQFF.

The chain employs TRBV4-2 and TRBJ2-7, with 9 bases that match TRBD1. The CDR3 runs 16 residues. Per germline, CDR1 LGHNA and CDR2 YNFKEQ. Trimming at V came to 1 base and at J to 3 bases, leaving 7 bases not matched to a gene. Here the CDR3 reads CASSQVTGGISYEQYF. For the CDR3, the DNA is TGTGCCAGCAGCCAAGTGACAGGGGGGATTAGCTACGAGCAGTACTTC.

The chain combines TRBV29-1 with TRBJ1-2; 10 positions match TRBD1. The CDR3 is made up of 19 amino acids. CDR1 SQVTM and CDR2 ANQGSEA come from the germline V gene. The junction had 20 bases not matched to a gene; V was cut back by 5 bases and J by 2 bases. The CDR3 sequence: CSVIREGGYDRGLNYGYTF. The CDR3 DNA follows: TGCAGCGTTATACGCGAAGGGGGGTACGACAGGGGGCTCAACTATGGCTACACCTTC.

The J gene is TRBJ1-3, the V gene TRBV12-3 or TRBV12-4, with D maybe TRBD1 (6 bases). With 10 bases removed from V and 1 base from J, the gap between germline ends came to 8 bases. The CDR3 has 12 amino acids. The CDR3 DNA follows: TGTGCCATGCAGGGGTCTGGAAACACCATATATTTT. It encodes CAMQGSGNTIYF.

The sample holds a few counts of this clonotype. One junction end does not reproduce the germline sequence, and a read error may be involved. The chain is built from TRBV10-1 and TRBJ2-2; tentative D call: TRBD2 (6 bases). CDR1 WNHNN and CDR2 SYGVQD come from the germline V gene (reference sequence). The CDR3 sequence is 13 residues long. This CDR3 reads CASREHQGGERFF. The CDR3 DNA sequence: TGCGCCAGTAGGGAGCACCAAGGCGGGGAGCGGTTTTTT.

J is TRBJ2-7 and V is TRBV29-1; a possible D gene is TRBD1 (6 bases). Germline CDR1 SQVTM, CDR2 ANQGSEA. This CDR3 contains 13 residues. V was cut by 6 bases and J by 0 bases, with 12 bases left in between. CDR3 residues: CSVAQGFSYEQYF. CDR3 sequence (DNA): TGCAGCGTCGCCCAGGGGTTCTCCTACGAGCAGTACTTC.

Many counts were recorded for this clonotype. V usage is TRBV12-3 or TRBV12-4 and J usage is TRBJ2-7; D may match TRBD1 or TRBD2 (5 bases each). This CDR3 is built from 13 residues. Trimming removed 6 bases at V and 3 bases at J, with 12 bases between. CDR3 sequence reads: CASSGTAIYEQYF. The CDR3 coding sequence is TGTGCCAGCAGCGGGACGGCGATCTACGAGCAGTACTTC.

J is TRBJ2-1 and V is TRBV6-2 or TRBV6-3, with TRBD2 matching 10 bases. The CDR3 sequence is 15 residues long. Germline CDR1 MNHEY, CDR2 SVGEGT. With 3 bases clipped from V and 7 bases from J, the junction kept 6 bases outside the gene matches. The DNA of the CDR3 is TGTGCCAGCAGTTATAGCGGGGGGCATTGGAATGAGCAGTTCTTC. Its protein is CASSYSGGHWNEQFF.

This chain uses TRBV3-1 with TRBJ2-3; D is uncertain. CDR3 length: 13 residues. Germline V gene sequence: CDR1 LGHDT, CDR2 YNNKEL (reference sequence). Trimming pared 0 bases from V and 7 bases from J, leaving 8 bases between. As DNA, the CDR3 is TGTGCCAGCAGCCAAGATGCTCCTAATACGCAGTATTTT. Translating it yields CASSQDAPNTQYF.

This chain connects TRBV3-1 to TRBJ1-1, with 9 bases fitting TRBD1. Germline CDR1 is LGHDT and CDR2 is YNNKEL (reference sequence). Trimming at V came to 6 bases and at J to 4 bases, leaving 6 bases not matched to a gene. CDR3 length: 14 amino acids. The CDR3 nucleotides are TGTGCCAGCAGTCCACAGGGGGCGAGCACTGAAGCTTTCTTT. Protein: CASSPQGASTEAFF.

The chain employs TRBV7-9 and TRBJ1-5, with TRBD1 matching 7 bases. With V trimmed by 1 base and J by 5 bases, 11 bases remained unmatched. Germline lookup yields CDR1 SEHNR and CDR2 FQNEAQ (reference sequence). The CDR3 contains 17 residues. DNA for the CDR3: TGTGCCAGCAGCTTAGAACCCACAGGGGCTCGGGATCAGCCCCAGCATTTT. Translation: CASSLEPTGARDQPQHF.

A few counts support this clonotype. In DNA, the CDR3 is TGTGCCAGCAGTTATAGACAGGCGAACACTGAAGCTTTCTTT. Translated, it gives CASSYRQANTEAFF. The gene calls are TRBV7-2 and TRBJ1-1; a weak D match, TRBD1 (6 bases). Germline V gene data show CDR1 as SGHTA and CDR2 as FQGNSA. The CDR3 loop spans 14 amino acids. Deletions cut 6 bases from V and 1 base from J, with 12 bases between.

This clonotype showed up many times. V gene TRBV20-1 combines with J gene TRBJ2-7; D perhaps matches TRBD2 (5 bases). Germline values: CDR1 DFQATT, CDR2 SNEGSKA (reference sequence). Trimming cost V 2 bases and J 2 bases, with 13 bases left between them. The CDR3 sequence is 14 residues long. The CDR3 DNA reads TGCAGTGCTAGAAGCGGTTTCCTAACCTACGAGCAGTACTTC. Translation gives CSARSGFLTYEQYF.

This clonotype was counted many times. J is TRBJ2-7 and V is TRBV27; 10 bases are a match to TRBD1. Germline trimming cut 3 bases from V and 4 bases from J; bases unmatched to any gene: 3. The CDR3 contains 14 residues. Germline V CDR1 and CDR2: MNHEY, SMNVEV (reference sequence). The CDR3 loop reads CASSFGDRGYEQYF. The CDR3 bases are TGTGCCAGCAGTTTCGGGGACAGGGGTTACGAGCAGTACTTC.

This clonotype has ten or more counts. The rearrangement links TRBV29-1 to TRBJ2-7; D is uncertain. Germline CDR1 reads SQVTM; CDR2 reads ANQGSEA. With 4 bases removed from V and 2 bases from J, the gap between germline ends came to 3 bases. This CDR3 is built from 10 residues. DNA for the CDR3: TGCAGCGTTGTTGCCTACGAGCAGTACTTC. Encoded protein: CSVVAYEQYF.